This T cell receptor beta chain is from a study of cytomegalovirus exposure and HLA in healthy donors. General study results and limits: Highly shared sequence variants in one cluster were likely a sequencing artifact. A later analysis reportedly found fewer N-insertions in an Asian-associated ancestry cluster than the roughly 670-donor mean.

This clone came up once. The antigen is undetermined. The PCR ran on 60 Vbeta and 13 Jbeta primers. TCRdb's copy holds only in-frame clones and misses some; the assay was immunoSEQ multiplex PCR. The table lists more than 150,000 clones, about 85% of them singletons. The CDR3 totals 17 residues. Germline loops: CDR1 SGHRS, CDR2 YFSETQ. J lost 0 bases, V lost 2 bases, and 7 bases had no gene match. The donors, nominally healthy at sampling, likely had unrecorded immune exposures. The sample taken for sequencing was PBMCs. The chain combines TRBV5-1 with TRBJ2-3, with 9 bases fitting TRBD2. This TCR derives from a man aged 50-60 years in good health and CMV-seropositive. The CDR3 region has the DNA TGCGCCAGCAGCTTTGGGCTAGCGGGACCTAGCACAGATACGCAGTATTTT. It is translated as CASSFGLAGPSTDTQYF.